These 8 T cell receptor beta chains came from one sample sequenced in a study of T cell responses to AZD1222 COVID-19 vaccine. Data came from immunoSEQ multiplex PCR; TCRdb stores just in-frame clones and leaves some out. The sample yields 150,000 to 250,000 clones, approximately 93% seen once. Material: peripheral blood, obtained 28 days after the second AZD1222 dose. Receptor source: an adult who received the AZD1222 COVID-19 vaccine.

The chain combines TRBV5-4 with TRBJ2-1, with TRBD2 matching 8 bases. The V and J ends lost 10 bases and 10 bases, in that order; junction bases with no gene match: 7. Germline values: CDR1 SGHNT, CDR2 YYREEE (reference sequence). The CDR3 loop spans 11 amino acids. The CDR3 DNA reads TGTGCCTACGGGGGGGGATGGGAGCAGTTCTTC. This encodes CAYGGGWEQFF.

This CDR3 reads CASSKRGITYEQYF. DNA for the CDR3: TGTGCCAGCAGCAAAAGGGGCATTACCTACGAGCAGTACTTC. This chain joins TRBV3-1 (or the pseudogene TRBV3-2) and TRBJ2-7, with D perhaps matching TRBD1 (5 bases). The V gene's germline CDR1 is LGHDT and CDR2 YNNKEL (reference sequence). V was clipped by 5 bases and J by 2 bases, with 13 bases between them. The CDR3 totals 14 residues.

The chain couples TRBV4-2 to TRBJ2-7; 7 nucleotides agree with TRBD2. The junction had 13 bases not matched to a gene; V was cut back by 5 bases and J by 3 bases. Germline assignment: CDR1 LGHNA and CDR2 YNFKEQ. This CDR3 comprises 16 residues. This CDR3 is CASSANLAEANYEQYF. In nucleotides, the CDR3 is TGTGCCAGCAGCGCGAACCTAGCGGAGGCGAACTACGAGCAGTACTTC.

The J gene is TRBJ2-5, the V gene TRBV5-1, with TRBD2 identical over 10 bases. The CDR3 loop spans 18 amino acids. The germline V gene encodes CDR1 SGHRS and CDR2 YFSETQ. V shed 0 bases and J 6 bases; nucleotides not matched to a gene: 14. The CDR3 DNA is TGCGCCAGCAGCTTGGAGTCTAGCGGGGGATATGGCGCGAAGACCCAGTACTTC. Amino acid sequence: CASSLESSGGYGAKTQYF.

This clone was counted a few times. The chain links TRBV9 to TRBJ1-5; D is unclear. Looked up from germline, CDR1 is SGDLS and CDR2 is YYNGEE. The CDR3 has 13 residues. V lost 0 bases and J 6 bases, leaving 7 bases between the germline ends. CDR3 sequence: CASSVGGVQPQHF. In DNA form, the CDR3 reads TGTGCCAGCAGCGTAGGCGGTGTTCAGCCCCAGCATTTT.

The CDR3: CASSPPLLLTQYF. In DNA, the CDR3 is TGTGCCAGCAGCCCCCCCTTATTGCTTACGCAGTATTTT. This rearrangement joins TRBV11-2 to TRBJ2-3; D gene uncertain. Trimming left V 5 bases short and J 8 bases short, with 14 bases between. Per the germline V gene, CDR1 is SGHAT and CDR2 is FQNNGV. CDR3 length: 13 amino acids.

The chain employs TRBV30 and TRBJ1-2; no clear D gene. Germline V gene lookup returns CDR1 GTSNPN and CDR2 SVGIG (reference sequence). The CDR3 consists of 12 residues. V shed 0 bases and J shed 12 bases, with 14 bases lying between them. CDR3 in amino acids: CAWSVGTTVNTF. The CDR3 DNA reads as TGTGCCTGGAGTGTAGGCACGACGGTGAACACCTTC.

V usage is TRBV5-1 and J usage is TRBJ1-6; TRBD1 might be the D (5 bases). V gave up 4 bases and J gave up 7 bases, with 9 bases separating them. The germline CDR1 and CDR2 sequences are SGHRS and YFSETQ. This CDR3 contains 13 residues. The CDR3 loop reads CASSGGVNSPLHF. The DNA of the CDR3 is TGCGCCAGCAGCGGGGGGGTCAATTCACCCCTCCACTTT.